This TCR beta chain appears in the sequencing data of a study of CD8+ T cells in alopecia areata. As for the study in general: After 6 to 18 months of tofacitinib, follow-up continued 6 months off drug. Study-wide results and limits: Scalp lesions, especially in alopecia totalis/universalis, had higher clonality than normal scalp.

On this clone: What it binds is not known.

Sequencing used cDNA as its template, made by extracting RNA and reverse transcribing it. Sequencing used immunoSEQ multiplex PCR; TCRdb keeps in-frame clones, though not all of them. The repertoire holds over 150,000 clones, with 63% as singletons. Germline V CDR1 and CDR2: SQVTM, ANQGSEA. The germline V and J ends were trimmed by 4 bases and 6 bases, with 10 bases remaining between them. The CDR3 spans 11 residues. The study team obtained lesional scalp punch biopsies and peripheral blood from alopecia areata patients. The sorting of PBMCs gave CD4+ and CD8+ T cells. The TCR comes from a human donor with alopecia areata. Material: CD4+ T cells sorted from blood, obtained at week 0. This sequence joins TRBV29-1 and TRBJ2-7, with TRBD2 as a possible D gene (6 bases). The CDR3 region is CSVGRDSEQYF. The CDR3 DNA is TGCAGCGTTGGGAGGGATTCCGAGCAGTACTTC.